This TCR beta chain was sequenced for a study of shared clonotypes between healthy human individuals. This clone occurred once. Antigen specificity is unknown. CD8 cells regarded as naive lacked CD45RO, were positively chosen for CCR7, and omitted terminally differentiated effector memory CD45RA+ cells. TCRdb keeps only in-frame clones here, not all; method: immunoSEQ multiplex PCR. In the table there are hundreds of thousands of clones, 85% to 95% of which are singletons. V lost 1 base, J lost 7 bases, and 6 bases stayed unmatched. The CDR3 is 17 amino acids. Germline CDR1 reads LNHDA; CDR2 reads SQIVND (reference sequence). Study findings and constraints: Sampling involved blood alone; tissue repertoires likely differ. Sharing across a handful of donors was seen in 4.5% to 5.5% of naive CD4 clonotypes. Limited genetic and exposure-history diversity came from having few donors.

Material for sequencing was naive CD8+ T cells sorted from blood. The rearrangement uses TRBV19 and TRBJ2-1; 14 bases align to TRBD2. This TCR came from a woman aged 25-40 years in good health. The CDR3: CASSIGGTSGRMNEQFF. The CDR3, as DNA: TGTGCCAGTAGTATAGGTGGGACTAGCGGGAGAATGAATGAGCAGTTCTTC.